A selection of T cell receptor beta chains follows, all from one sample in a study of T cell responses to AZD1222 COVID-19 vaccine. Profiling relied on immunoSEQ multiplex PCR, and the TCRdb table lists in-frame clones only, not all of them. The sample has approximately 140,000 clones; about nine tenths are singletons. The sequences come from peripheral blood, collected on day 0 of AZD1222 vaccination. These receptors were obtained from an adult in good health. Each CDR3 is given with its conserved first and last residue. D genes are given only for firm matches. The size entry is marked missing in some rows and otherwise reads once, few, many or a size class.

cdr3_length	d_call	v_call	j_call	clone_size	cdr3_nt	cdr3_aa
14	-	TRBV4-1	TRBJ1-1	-	TGCGCCAGCAGCCAAGCGATCCCCGAGGCTGAAGCTTTCTTT	CASSQAIPEAEAFF
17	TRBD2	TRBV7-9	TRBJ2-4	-	TGTGCCAGCAGCCCCCCGGGGGGGACTCCAGCCAAAAACATTCAGTACTTC	CASSPPGGTPAKNIQYF
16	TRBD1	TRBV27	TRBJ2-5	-	TGTGCCACCAGTTCCATCACGGACAGGGCCCGTGAGACCCAGTACTTC	CATSSITDRARETQYF
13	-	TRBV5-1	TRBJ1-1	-	TGCGCCAGCAACAGGGAAGGGCTCACTGAAGCTTTCTTT	CASNREGLTEAFF
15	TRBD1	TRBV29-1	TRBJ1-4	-	TGCAGCGTGGCCCGACAGGGGATATTTGGTGAAAAACTGTTTTTT	CSVARQGIFGEKLFF
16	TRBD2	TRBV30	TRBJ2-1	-	TGTGCCTGGGACTTGACTAGCGGGGGTTCTTACAATGAGCAGTTCTTC	CAWDLTSGGSYNEQFF
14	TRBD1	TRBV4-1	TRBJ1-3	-	TGCGCCAGCAGCCAATACTCGCACAGGGGCGCCATATATTTT	CASSQYSHRGAIYF
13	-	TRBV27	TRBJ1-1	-	TGTGCCAGCAGTTTAAGCAGAAACACTGAAGCTTTCTTT	CASSLSRNTEAFF
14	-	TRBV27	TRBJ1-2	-	TGTGCCAGCAGTCCCGGGACACGGGCGAGAGGCTACACCTTC	CASSPGTRARGYTF
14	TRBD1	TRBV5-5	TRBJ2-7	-	TGTGCCAGCAGCACCGACAGGGGGGTCTCCGAGCAGTACTTC	CASSTDRGVSEQYF
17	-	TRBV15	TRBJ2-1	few	TGTGCCACCAGCAGAGATCGAAAAAGAGGGTCCGTCGAGTCGAAGTTCTTC	CATSRDRKRGSVESKFF
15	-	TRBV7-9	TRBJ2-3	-	TGTGCCAGCAGGGCACCGGGGGCGAGCGCAGATACGCAGTATTTT	CASRAPGASADTQYF
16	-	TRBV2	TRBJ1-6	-	TGTGCCAGCAGTGAACGAGGGCAGGGGTACAATTCACCCCTCCACTTT	CASSERGQGYNSPLHF
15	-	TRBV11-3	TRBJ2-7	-	TGTGCCAGCAGCTCCGCCCGAAGGAGCTCCTACGAGCAGTACTTC	CASSSARRSSYEQYF
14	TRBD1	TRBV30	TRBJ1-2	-	TGTGCCTGGAGTATCCGACAGGGGGTGGATGGCTACACCTTC	CAWSIRQGVDGYTF
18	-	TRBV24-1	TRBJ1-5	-	TGTGCCACCAGTGCCCTTAGGGAGGGCGCAGATAGCAATCAGCCCCAGCATTTT	CATSALREGADSNQPQHF
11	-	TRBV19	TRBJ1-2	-	TGTGCCAGTACCTCCACCTATGGCTACACCTTC	CASTSTYGYTF
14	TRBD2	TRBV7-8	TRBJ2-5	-	TGTGCCAGCAGCTTACGGGACTACTGGGAGACCCAGTACTTC	CASSLRDYWETQYF
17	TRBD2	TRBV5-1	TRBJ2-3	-	TGCGCCAGCAGCTTGGGACTAGCGGGGGGTCCCGGAGATACGCAGTATTTT	CASSLGLAGGPGDTQYF
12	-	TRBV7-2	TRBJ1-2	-	TGTGCCAGCAGCAGCACAGGGTATGGCTACACCTTC	CASSSTGYGYTF
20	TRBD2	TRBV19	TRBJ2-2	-	TGTGCCAGTAGTATAGATTCGGGACTAGCGGGGGGAATCAACACCGGGGAGCTGTTTTTT	CASSIDSGLAGGINTGELFF
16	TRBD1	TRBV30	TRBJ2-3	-	TGTGCCTGCGGGAAGGGGGCCCTTACCAGCACAGATACGCAGTATTTT	CACGKGALTSTDTQYF
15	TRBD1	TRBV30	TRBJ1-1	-	TGTGCCTGGAGCTTGACAGGGCTCGAGGGCACTGAAGCTTTCTTT	CAWSLTGLEGTEAFF
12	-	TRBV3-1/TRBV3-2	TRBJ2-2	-	TGTGCCAGCAGACCTAGCTCCGGGGAGCTGTTTTTT	CASRPSSGELFF
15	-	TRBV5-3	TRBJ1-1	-	TGTGCCAGAAGCTTGGTTAACAGGTGCCACGCTGAAGCTTTCTTT	CARSLVNRCHAEAFF
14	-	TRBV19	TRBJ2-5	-	TGTGCCAGTAGTATAGATGAGGGCCTCGAGACCCAGTACTTC	CASSIDEGLETQYF
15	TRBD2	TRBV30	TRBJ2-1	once	TGTGCCTGGAGCCCCCCGCTCGGGGAGGGGACTTCGCAGTTCTTC	CAWSPPLGEGTSQFF
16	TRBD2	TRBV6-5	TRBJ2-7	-	TGTGCCAGCAGTTCCCTTAGCGGGAGTAAGTCCTACGAGCAGTACTTC	CASSSLSGSKSYEQYF
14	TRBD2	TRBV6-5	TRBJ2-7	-	TGTGCCAGCAGTTCTGGGACTATGGGATACGAGCAGTACTTC	CASSSGTMGYEQYF
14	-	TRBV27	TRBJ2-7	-	TGTGCCAGCAGACGACTCGGTAATAAGTACGAGCAGTACTTC	CASRRLGNKYEQYF
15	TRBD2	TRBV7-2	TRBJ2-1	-	TGTGCCAGCAGCTTTACTAGCGGGAGCCCGAATGAGCAGTTCTTC	CASSFTSGSPNEQFF
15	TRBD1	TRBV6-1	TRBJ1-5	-	TGTGCCAGCAGTGACGGGACAGGGATAAATCAGCCCCAGCATTTT	CASSDGTGINQPQHF
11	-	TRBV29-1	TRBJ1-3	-	TGCAGCGTTGCTTTTGTGGACACCATATATTTT	CSVAFVDTIYF
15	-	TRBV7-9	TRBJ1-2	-	TGTGCCAGCAGCTTAGGTCGGCACGAGGGCGATGGCTACACCTTC	CASSLGRHEGDGYTF
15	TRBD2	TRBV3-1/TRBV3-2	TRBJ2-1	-	TGTGCCAGCAGCCGGGGACTAGTACGTGGCAATGAGCAGTTCTTC	CASSRGLVRGNEQFF
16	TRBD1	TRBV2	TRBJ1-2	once	TGTGCCAGCAGTGCCCTGACAGGGGGGGGAGAATATGGCTACACCTTC	CASSALTGGGEYGYTF
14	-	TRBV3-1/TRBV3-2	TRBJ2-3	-	TGTGCCAGCAGCCGAGGGACGGGGTGGGATACGCAGTATTTT	CASSRGTGWDTQYF
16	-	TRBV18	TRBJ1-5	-	TGTGCCAGCTCACCTGAGGCCAGGAGTAACATTCAGCCCCAGCATTTT	CASSPEARSNIQPQHF
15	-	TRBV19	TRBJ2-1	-	TGTGCCAGTAGTTCCCGGGACGGCGGATACAATGAGCAGTTCTTC	CASSSRDGGYNEQFF
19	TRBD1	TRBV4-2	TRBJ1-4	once	TGTGCCAGCAGCCAAGCTCAGGGGACAGGGAGTGCGATAGGTGAAAAACTGTTTTTT	CASSQAQGTGSAIGEKLFF
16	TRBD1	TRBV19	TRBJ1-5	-	TGTGCCAGTAGTCACCCGACAGGGAATAGCAATCAGCCCCAGCATTTT	CASSHPTGNSNQPQHF
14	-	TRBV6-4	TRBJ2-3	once	TGTGCCAGCAGTGACTCGGGGGAGGCAGATACGCAGTATTTT	CASSDSGEADTQYF
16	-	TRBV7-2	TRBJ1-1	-	TGTGCCAGCAGCTTAGCGTCTGCGGGCGGGAACACTGAAGCTTTCTTT	CASSLASAGGNTEAFF
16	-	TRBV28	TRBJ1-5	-	TGTGCCAGCAGTTTAACAGGGTCGGTTGGCAATCAGCCCCAGCATTTT	CASSLTGSVGNQPQHF
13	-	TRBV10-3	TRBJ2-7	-	TGTGCCATCAGTGAAGACAACGGGCGCGAGCAGTACTTC	CAISEDNGREQYF
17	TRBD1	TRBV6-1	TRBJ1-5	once	TGTGCCAGCAGTGAGACAGGGGGCGGTGTAAGGAATCAGCCCCAGCATTTT	CASSETGGGVRNQPQHF
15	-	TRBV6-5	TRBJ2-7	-	TGTGCCAGCAGTTACCTGGCAGGGAGTGGCCACGAGCAGTACTTC	CASSYLAGSGHEQYF
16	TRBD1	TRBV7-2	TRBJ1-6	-	TGTGCCAGCAGCTTAGCCCCGGACAGGGGGAATTCACCCCTCCACTTT	CASSLAPDRGNSPLHF
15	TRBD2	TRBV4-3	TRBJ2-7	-	TGCGCCAGCAAGCAAGGACTAGCGGGTTCCTACGAGCAGTACTTC	CASKQGLAGSYEQYF
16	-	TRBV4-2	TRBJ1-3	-	TGTGCCAGCAGCCAAGGAGGAGGTCCGTCTGGAAACACCATATATTTT	CASSQGGGPSGNTIYF
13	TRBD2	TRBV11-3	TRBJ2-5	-	TGTGCCAGCAGCCGGGGGGTCCAAGAGACCCAGTACTTC	CASSRGVQETQYF
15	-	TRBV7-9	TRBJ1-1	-	TGTGCCAGCAGCGCCGGGGTACAGCGGAACACTGAAGCTTTCTTT	CASSAGVQRNTEAFF
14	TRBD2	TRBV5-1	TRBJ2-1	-	TGCGCCAGCAGCTTGCGGGGGGAGCTCAATGAGCAGTTCTTC	CASSLRGELNEQFF
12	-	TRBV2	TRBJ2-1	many	TGTGCCAGCAGTGAAGAATACAATGAGCAGTTCTTC	CASSEEYNEQFF
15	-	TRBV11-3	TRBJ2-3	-	TGTGCCAGCAGCTTAGGAAAGCGGTTCACAGATACGCAGTATTTT	CASSLGKRFTDTQYF
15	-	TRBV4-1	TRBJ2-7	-	TGCGCCAGCAGCCAAGAAGGGCAGGGGCCTTACGAGCAGTACTTC	CASSQEGQGPYEQYF
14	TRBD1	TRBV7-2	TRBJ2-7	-	TGTGCCAGCAGCTTGGGACAGGTAGGCTACGAGCAGTACTTC	CASSLGQVGYEQYF
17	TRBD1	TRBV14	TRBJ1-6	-	TGTGCCAGCAGCCAGGTGGACAGGGGCGGGTATAATTCACCCCTCCACTTT	CASSQVDRGGYNSPLHF
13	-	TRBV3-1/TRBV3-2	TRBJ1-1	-	TGTGCCAGCAGCCAAGGGGTTGGGGTCGCGGCTTTCTTT	CASSQGVGVAAFF
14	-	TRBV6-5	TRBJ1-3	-	TGTGCCAGCAGTTACTCGACACCCGGAAACACCATATATTTT	CASSYSTPGNTIYF